This T cell receptor (beta chain) was retrieved from a study of spatial heterogeneity in lung cancer. Points from the study as a whole: Tracking of tumor mutation counts was seen in expanded intratumoral alpha and beta TCR counts.

Concerning this clonotype itself: Antigen specificity is unknown.

V trimming: 1 base; J trimming: 9 bases; junction bases outside the gene matches: 12. The CDR3 runs to 16 residues. Germline CDR1 DFQATT, CDR2 SNEGSKA (reference sequence). TCRdb recomputed calls from the 5' RACE reads with MiXCR, one row per CDR3 protein. This table holds 25,000 to 30,000 distinct CDR3 sequences, just over 7% found once. Time point noted: sample taken at primary tumor resection. The input material, whole RNA from tumor, nontumor lung or frozen PBMC, was sequenced unsorted. The J gene is TRBJ2-5, the V gene TRBV20-1, with 12 bases matching TRBD2. Source: lung tumor tissue, taken at surgery. This TCR was sampled from a male donor with early-stage non-small cell lung cancer. Here the CDR3 DNA reads TGCAGTGCTAGAGGGGCGACTAGCGGGGGCCTCGGGGCCCAGTACTTC. Its translation: CSARGATSGGLGAQYF.